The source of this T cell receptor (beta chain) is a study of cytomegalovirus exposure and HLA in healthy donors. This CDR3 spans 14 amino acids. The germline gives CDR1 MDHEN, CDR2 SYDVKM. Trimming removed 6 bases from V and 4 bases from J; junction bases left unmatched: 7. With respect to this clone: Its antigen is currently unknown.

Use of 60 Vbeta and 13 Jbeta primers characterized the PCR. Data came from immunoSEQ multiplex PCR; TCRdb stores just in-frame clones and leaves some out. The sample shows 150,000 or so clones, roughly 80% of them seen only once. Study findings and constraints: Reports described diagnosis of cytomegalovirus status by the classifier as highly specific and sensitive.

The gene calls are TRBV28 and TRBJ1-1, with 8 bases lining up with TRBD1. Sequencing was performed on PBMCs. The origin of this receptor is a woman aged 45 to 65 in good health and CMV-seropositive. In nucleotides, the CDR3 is TGTGCCAGCAGCCTGACAGGGGCAGTCACTGAAGCTTTCTTT. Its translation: CASSLTGAVTEAFF. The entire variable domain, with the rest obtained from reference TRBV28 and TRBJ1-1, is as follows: DVKVTQSSRYLVKRTGEKVFLECVQDMDHENMFWYRQDPGLGLRLIYFSYDVKMKEKGDIPEGYSVSREKKERFSLILESASTNQTSMYLCASSLTGAVTEAFFGQGTRLTVV.